This entry concerns a single TCR beta chain. Its recognized antigen is unknown. No per-base quality is available; no much larger clone lies one base away. The immunoSEQ Assay, a bias-controlled multiplex PCR, was used to amplify TCRbeta CDR3 regions from genomic DNA. Per the source publication's procedure: Within the assay, amplification of reference gene primers was used to estimate how many nucleated cells each sample contained. To quantify the absolute abundance of each unique TCRbeta CDR3 rearrangement, sequence reads were collapsed and filtered. For each sample, productive Simpson clonality was calculated by taking the square root of Simpson's diversity index across productive rearrangements. The source is immuneACCESS, and TCRdb retained only in-frame sequences with V and J called. Part of the clones is not carried over; for the studies checked, unresolved V genes explain less than half of this, and the remainder is unexplained. That table furnishes V, J and clone size, whereas the DNA furnished D and trimming. This sample comprises 240,000 or so clones, approximately 90% of them detected only once. The biggest ten clones account for roughly 9% of the sample.

In the prospective study, participants were about 18 to 95 years old, resided in about 25 geographic areas of the United States, and were enrolled through a virtual design. To assign participants to cohorts, the prospective study relied on clinical history that participants themselves reported in a screening survey and a study questionnaire. Recovered participants in ImmuneRACE Cohort 3 were defined as having two consecutive negative NP/OP PCR tests, clearance from a healthcare professional, or resolution of symptoms. Mobile phlebotomists in the prospective study collected whole blood, serum and a nasopharyngeal or oropharyngeal swab from every participant. Prospective study participants could optionally give additional blood draws and questionnaires over an approximately two-month period. Before DNA extraction, blood samples from the prospective study were shipped at room temperature or frozen.

The sample comes from a study of blood T cell repertoires in COVID-19 (dated by TCRdb to 2019 to 2021). Background for the entire study: Collaborator samples came from the United States, Italy and Spain and covered acute and convalescent phases of COVID-19. Deeply sampled blood TCRbeta repertoires from subjects exposed to, actively infected with, or recovered from COVID-19 were included in the dataset. Nearly every sample came with metadata listing a de-identified subject ID, COVID-19 status, age in years and sex. The material from the prospective study consisted of cDNA or gDNA derived from T cells, B-cell-depleted T cells, or PBMCs. A freely available public database, intended as a resource for researchers studying the immune response to SARS-CoV-2, is where the repertoires were released. Where available, HLA class I and class II types were obtained from metadata supplied by the sample provider rather than from assay-based typing. Samples came from the ongoing ImmuneRACE study (first 160 participants) plus 1,254 subjects from 6 global collaborators. The research as a whole found: How much clinical and demographic metadata was included differed by source and by participant, and the metadata was provided uncurated.

The CDR3 runs 12 amino acids, cysteine and phenylalanine included. Only the CDR3 DNA stays, 36 bases, in frame from base 1. Relative to germline, V is 2 bases shorter and J is 15 bases shorter, with 13 bases between their ends. The chain employs TRBV12-3 or TRBV12-4 and TRBJ1-4; the D gene is unclear. The TCR sequence derives from a man aged 40-50 years who had recovered from COVID-19. The specimen was PBMCs or T cells enriched from blood (not recorded which). The CDR3 corresponds to CASSLYPVSVFF. The base sequence is TGTGCCAGCAGTTTATATCCGGTCTCGGTGTTTTTT.